This T cell receptor (beta chain) was captured by sequencing in a study of cytomegalovirus exposure and HLA in healthy donors. General study points: Apart from CMV serostatus, no immune exposure information was available.

Comment on this clone: What it binds is unknown.

PCR employed 60 Vbeta and 13 Jbeta primers. Generated by immunoSEQ multiplex PCR, the TCRdb table keeps only in-frame clones and is missing some. Found here are 240,000 or so clones, around 81% of them singletons; the top ten hold roughly 7.4%. The material sequenced was PBMCs. The sequence derives from a woman in her fifties or sixties in good health and CMV-seropositive.

The CDR3 coding sequence is TGTGCCAGCAGTACTAGCGTGAATGAGCAGTTCTTC. Translated: CASSTSVNEQFF. V gene TRBV27 combines with J gene TRBJ2-1, with 7 nucleotides matching TRBD2. The ends lost 5 bases at V and 7 bases at J; junction bases unmatched: 2. This CDR3 region has 12 residues. In germline, CDR1 is MNHEY, CDR2 SMNVEV (reference sequence).